This TCR beta chain stems from a study of shared clonotypes between healthy human individuals. Overall study: Each donor contributed plates that comprised three CD4 naive, three CD4 memory, two CD8 naive and one CD8 memory. General study findings and limits: A reduction in generation probabilities was seen for non-shared clonotypes relative to those shared by all four donors. Sharing of clonotypes among donors was expected to vary with sequencing depth. Across four donors, naive CD4 shared 5% to 6%, naive CD8 more than 3%, memory CD4 2% to 2.5%, memory CD8 about 0.4%.

The CDR3 consists of 14 residues. The V end lost 7 bases, the J end lost 6 bases, and 19 bases lay between the germline ends. From germline, CDR1 is MDHEN and CDR2 SYDVKM. Measured with immunoSEQ multiplex PCR; TCRdb has only the in-frame clones, and not every one. Of 2 million to 3 million clones listed, 93% were seen once; the top ten hold 0.36%. This clone is a singleton in its sample. The target antigen is unknown. This clonotype was sampled from a man aged 18 to 30 in good health. Some clones in this sample may be carry-over from other donors' samples. Material: naive CD4+ T cells from PBMCs. Subset of the sample: CD45RA+ positively selected. The J gene is TRBJ2-7, the V gene TRBV28; D could derive from TRBD1 or TRBD2 (5 bases each). The CDR3: CASTHSQGPSEQYF. The CDR3 nucleotides are TGTGCCAGCACCCATAGTCAGGGACCCAGCGAGCAGTACTTC.